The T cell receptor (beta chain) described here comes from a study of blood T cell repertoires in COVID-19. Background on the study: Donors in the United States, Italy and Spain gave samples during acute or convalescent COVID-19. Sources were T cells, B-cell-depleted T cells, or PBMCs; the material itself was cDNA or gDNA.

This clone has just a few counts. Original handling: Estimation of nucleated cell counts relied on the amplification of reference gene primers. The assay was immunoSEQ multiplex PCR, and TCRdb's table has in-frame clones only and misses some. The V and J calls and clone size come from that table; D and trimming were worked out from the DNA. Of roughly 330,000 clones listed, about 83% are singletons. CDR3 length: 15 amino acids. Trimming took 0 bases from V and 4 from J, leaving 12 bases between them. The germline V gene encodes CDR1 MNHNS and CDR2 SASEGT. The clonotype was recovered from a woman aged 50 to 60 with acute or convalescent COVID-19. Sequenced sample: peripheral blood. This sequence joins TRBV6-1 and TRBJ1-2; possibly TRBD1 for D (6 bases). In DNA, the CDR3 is TGTGCCAGCAGTGAAGCTGAGGACAGACCCTATGGCTACACCTTC. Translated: CASSEAEDRPYGYTF.